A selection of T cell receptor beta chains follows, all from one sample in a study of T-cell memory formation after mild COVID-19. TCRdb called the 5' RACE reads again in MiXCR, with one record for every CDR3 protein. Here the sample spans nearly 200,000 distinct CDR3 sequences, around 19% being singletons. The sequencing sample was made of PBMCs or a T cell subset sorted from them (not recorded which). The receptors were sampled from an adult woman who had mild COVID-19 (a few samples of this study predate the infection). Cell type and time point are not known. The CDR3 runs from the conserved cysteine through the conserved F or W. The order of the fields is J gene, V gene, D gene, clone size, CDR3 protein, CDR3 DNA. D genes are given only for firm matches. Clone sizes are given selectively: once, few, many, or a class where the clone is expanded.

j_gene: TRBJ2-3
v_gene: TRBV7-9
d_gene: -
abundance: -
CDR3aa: CASSTRGSTDTQYF
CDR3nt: TGTGCCAGCAGCACCCGGGGGAGCACAGATACGCAGTATTTT

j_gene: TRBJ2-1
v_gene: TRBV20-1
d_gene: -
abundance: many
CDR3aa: CSASVLLGSGEQFF
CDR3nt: TGCAGTGCTAGTGTACTCCTGGGGTCAGGCGAGCAGTTCTTC

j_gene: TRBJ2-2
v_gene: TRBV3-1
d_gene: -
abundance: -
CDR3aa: CASSQAPAGTPGELFF
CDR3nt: TGTGCCAGCAGCCAAGCACCGGCCGGGACCCCCGGGGAGCTGTTTTTT

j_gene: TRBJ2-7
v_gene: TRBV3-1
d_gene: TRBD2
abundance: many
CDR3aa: CASSRGLAGVYEQYF
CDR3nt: TGTGCCAGCAGCCGTGGACTAGCGGGGGTTTACGAGCAGTACTTC

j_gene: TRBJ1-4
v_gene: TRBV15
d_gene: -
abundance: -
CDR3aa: CATSRDLGSSNEKLFF
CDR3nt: TGTGCCACCAGCAGAGATCTTGGGAGCTCTAATGAAAAACTGTTTTTT

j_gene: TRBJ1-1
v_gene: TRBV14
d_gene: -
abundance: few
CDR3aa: CASSQPWGRNTEAFF
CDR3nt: TGTGCCAGCAGCCAACCCTGGGGGCGTAACACTGAAGCTTTCTTT

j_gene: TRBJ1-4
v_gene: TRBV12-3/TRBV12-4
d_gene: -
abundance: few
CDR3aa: CASSSRAGEKLFF
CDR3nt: TGTGCCAGCAGTTCCAGGGCTGGGGAAAAACTGTTTTTT

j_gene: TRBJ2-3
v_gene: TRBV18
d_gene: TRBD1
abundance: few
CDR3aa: CASEGQGKDTQYF
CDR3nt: TGTGCCAGTGAGGGACAGGGTAAGGATACGCAGTATTTT

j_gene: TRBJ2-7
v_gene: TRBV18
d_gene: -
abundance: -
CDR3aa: CASSRDSTGHEQYF
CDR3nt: TGTGCCAGCTCACGGGACTCCACTGGCCACGAGCAGTACTTC

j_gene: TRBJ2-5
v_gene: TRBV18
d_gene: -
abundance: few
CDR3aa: CASSPGRQETQYF
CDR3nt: TGTGCCAGCTCACCGGGCCGGCAAGAGACCCAGTACTTC

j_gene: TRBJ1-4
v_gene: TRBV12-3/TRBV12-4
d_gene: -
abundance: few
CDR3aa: CASSSQGSNEKLFF
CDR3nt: TGTGCCAGCAGTTCGCAGGGTTCTAATGAAAAACTGTTTTTT

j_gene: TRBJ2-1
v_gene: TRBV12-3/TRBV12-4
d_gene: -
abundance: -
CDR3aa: CASSLAGVGAEQFF
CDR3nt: TGTGCCAGCAGTTTAGCGGGGGTCGGGGCTGAGCAGTTCTTC

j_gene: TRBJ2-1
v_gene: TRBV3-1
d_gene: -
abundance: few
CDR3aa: CASSQATRGRTKLNEQFF
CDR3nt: TGTGCCAGCAGCCAAGCAACTAGGGGGCGGACTAAGTTGAATGAGCAGTTCTTC

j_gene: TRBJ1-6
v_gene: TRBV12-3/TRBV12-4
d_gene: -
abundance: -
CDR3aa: CASSYSGINSPLHF
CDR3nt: TGTGCCAGCAGTTACTCAGGGATCAATTCACCCCTCCACTTT

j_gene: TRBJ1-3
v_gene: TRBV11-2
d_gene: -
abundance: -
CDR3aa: CASSPHTTSGNTIYF
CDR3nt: TGTGCCAGCAGCCCGCATACAACCTCGGGAAACACCATATATTTT

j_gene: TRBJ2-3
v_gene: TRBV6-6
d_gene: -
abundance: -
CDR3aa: CASSYPIRGQTNTDTQYF
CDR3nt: TGTGCCAGCAGTTACCCCATTAGAGGACAGACGAACACAGATACGCAGTATTTT

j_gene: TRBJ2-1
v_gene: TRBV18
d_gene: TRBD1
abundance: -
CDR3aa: CASSPGQIVDEQFF
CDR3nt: TGTGCCAGCTCACCGGGACAGATTGTTGATGAGCAGTTCTTC

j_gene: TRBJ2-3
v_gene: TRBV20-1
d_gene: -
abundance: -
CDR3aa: CSASRGGPTDTQYF
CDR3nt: TGCAGTGCTTCCCGCGGGGGCCCTACAGATACGCAGTATTTT

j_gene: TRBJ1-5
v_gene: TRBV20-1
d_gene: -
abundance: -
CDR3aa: CSASSGSSSNQPQHF
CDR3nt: TGCAGTGCTAGTTCGGGGTCCTCTAGCAATCAGCCCCAGCATTTT

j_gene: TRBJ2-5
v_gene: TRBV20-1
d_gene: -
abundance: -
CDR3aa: CSASDRQEETQYF
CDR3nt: TGCAGTGCTTCTGACAGGCAGGAAGAGACCCAGTACTTC

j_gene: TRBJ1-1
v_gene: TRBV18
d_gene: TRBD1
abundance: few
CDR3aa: CASSPGRDRGTNTEAFF
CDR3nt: TGTGCCAGCTCACCAGGCCGGGACAGGGGGACGAACACTGAAGCTTTCTTT

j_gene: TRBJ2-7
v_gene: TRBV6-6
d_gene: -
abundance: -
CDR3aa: CASKGYGQLYYEQYF
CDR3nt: TGTGCCAGCAAGGGGTACGGACAGCTGTACTACGAGCAGTACTTC

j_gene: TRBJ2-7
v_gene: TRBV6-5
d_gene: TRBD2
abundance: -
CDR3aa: CASSRSPRSGGDSYEQYF
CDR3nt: TGTGCCAGCAGTCGCAGCCCACGGAGCGGGGGGGATTCCTACGAGCAGTACTTC

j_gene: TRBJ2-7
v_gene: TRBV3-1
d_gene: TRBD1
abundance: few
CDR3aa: CASSHGTRDSYF
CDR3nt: TGTGCCAGCAGCCATGGGACCCGGGACAGTTACTTC

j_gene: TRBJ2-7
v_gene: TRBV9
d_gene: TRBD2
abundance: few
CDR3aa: CASSRRAGVPPIVEQYF
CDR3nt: TGTGCCAGCAGCCGGCGGGCGGGAGTCCCCCCCATTGTCGAGCAGTACTTC

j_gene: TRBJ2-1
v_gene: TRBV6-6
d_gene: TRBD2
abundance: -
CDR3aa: CASSYSTRLANNEQFF
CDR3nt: TGTGCCAGCAGTTACTCTACGCGACTAGCGAACAATGAGCAGTTCTTC

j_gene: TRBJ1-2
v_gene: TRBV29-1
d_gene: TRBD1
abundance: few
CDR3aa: CSVIPGQGYGYTF
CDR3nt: TGCAGCGTCATACCGGGACAGGGATATGGCTACACCTTC

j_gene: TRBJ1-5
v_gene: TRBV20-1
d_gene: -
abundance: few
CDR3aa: CSAARGGDQPQHF
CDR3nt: TGCAGTGCCGCGCGGGGGGGGGATCAGCCCCAGCATTTT

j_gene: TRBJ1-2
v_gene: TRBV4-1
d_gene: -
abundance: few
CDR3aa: CASSPALATNYGYTF
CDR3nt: TGCGCCAGCTCCCCTGCGCTAGCTACTAACTATGGCTACACCTTC

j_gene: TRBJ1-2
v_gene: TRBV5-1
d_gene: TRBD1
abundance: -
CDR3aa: CASSLGGTAAGYTF
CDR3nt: TGCGCCAGCAGCTTGGGCGGGACAGCTGCTGGCTACACCTTC

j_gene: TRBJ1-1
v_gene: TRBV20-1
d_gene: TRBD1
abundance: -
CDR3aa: CSAQRGTGGLSAEAFF
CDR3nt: TGCAGTGCTCAACGGGGGACAGGGGGCCTGAGCGCTGAAGCTTTCTTT

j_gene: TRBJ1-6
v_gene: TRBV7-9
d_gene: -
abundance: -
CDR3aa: CASSLDNSYNSPLHF
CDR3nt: TGTGCCAGCAGCTTAGACAACTCCTATAATTCACCCCTCCACTTT

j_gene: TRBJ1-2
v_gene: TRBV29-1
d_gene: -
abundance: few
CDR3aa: CSVEERTDGYTF
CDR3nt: TGCAGCGTTGAAGAGCGGACAGACGGCTACACCTTC

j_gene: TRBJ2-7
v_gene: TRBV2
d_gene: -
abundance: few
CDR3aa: CASSERAGFYEQYF
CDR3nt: TGTGCCAGCAGTGAGAGAGCGGGCTTCTACGAGCAGTACTTC

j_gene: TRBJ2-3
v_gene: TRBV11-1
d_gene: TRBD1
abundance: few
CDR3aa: CASSLGTGPTDTQYF
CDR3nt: TGTGCCAGCAGCTTAGGGACAGGGCCCACAGATACGCAGTATTTT

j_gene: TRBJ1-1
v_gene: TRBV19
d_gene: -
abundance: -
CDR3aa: CEHRGRYPRYTEAFF
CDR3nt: TGTGAGCACCGGGGCCGATATCCGAGGTACACTGAAGCTTTCTTT

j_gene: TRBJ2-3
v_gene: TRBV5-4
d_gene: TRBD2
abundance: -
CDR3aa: CASSFAGDTDTQYF
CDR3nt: TGTGCCAGCAGCTTTGCGGGGGACACAGATACGCAGTATTTT

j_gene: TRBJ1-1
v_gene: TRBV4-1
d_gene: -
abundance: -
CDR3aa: CASSTQTGSYEAFF
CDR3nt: TGCGCCAGCAGCACACAAACAGGGTCGTATGAAGCTTTCTTT

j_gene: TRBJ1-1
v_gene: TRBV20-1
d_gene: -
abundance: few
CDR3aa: CSTTFGTEAFF
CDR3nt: TGCAGTACTACTTTTGGCACTGAAGCTTTCTTT